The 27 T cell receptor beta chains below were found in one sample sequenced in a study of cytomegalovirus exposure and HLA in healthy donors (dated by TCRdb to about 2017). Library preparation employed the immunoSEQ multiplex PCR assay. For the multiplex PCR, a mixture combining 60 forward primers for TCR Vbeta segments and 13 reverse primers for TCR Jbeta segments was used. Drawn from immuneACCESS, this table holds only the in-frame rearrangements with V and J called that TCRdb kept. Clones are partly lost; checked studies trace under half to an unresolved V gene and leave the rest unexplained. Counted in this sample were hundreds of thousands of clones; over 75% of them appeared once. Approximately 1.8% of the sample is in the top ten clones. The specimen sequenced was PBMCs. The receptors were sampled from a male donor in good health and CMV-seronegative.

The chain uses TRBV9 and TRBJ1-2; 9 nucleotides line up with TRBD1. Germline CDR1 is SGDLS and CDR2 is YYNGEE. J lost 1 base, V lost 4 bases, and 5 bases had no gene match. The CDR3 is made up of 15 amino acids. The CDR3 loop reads CASSPTGGNNYGYTF. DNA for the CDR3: TGTGCCAGCAGCCCGACAGGGGGTAATAACTATGGCTACACCTTC.

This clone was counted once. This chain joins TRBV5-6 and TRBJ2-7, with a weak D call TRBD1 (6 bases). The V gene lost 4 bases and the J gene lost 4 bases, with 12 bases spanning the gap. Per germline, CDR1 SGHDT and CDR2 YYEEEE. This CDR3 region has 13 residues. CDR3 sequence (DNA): TGTGCCAGCAGCGGACAGTTCTGGTACGAGCAGTACTTC. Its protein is CASSGQFWYEQYF.

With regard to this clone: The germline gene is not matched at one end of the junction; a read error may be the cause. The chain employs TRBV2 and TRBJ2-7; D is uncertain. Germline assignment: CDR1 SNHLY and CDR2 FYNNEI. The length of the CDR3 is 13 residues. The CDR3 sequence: CATKVTEAYEQCF. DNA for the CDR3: TGTGCCACCAAGGTCACTGAGGCCTACGAGCAGTGCTTC.

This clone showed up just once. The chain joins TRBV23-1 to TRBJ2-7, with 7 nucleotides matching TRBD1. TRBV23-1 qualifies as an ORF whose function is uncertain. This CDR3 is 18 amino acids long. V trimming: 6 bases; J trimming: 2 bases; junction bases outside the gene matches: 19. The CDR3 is CASRTPEGQGVLPYEQYF. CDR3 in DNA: TGCGCCAGCAGAACCCCCGAGGGGCAGGGGGTCCTCCCCTACGAGCAGTACTTC.

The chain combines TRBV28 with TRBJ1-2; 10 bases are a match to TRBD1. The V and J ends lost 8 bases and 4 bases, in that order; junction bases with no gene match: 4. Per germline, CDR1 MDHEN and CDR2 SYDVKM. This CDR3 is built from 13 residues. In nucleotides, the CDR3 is TGTGCCAGCGTCCGGGACAGGGGCTATGGCTACACCTTC. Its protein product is CASVRDRGYGYTF.

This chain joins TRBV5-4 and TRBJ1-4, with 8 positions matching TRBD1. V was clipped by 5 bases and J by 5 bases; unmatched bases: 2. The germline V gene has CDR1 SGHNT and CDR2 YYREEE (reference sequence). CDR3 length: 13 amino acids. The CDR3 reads CASRRTGNEKLFF. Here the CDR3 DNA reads TGTGCCAGCAGACGGACAGGGAATGAAAAACTGTTTTTT.

CDR3 in amino acids: CASSLADRDSTDTQYF. The CDR3 DNA reads as TGCGCCAGCAGCTTGGCGGACAGGGACAGCACAGATACGCAGTATTTT. The chain has TRBV5-1 and TRBJ2-3; TRBD1 aligns across 8 bases. CDR1 and CDR2 from the germline V gene are SGHRS and YFSETQ. After removal of 0 bases from V and 0 bases from J, the junction contained 3 bases not matched to a gene. CDR3 length: 16 residues.

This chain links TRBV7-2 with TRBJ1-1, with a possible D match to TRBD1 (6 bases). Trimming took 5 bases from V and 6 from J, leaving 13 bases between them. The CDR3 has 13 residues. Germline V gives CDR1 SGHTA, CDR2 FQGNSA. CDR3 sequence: CASSLRRGSEAFF. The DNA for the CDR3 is TGTGCCAGCAGCCTCCGCAGGGGATCTGAAGCTTTCTTT.

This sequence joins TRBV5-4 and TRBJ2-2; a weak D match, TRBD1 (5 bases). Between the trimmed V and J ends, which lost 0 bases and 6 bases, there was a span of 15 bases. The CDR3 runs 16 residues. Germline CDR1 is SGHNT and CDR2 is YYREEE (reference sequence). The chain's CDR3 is CASSLAAGSRSGELFF. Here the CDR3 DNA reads TGTGCCAGCAGCTTGGCGGCAGGGTCGCGGTCCGGGGAGCTGTTTTTT.

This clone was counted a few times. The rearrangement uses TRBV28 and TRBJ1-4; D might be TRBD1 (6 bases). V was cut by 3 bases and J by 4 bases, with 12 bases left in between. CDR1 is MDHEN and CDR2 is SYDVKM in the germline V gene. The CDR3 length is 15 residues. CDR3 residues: CASSLPGQNNEKLFF. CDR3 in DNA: TGTGCCAGCAGTTTGCCCGGACAGAATAATGAAAAACTGTTTTTT.

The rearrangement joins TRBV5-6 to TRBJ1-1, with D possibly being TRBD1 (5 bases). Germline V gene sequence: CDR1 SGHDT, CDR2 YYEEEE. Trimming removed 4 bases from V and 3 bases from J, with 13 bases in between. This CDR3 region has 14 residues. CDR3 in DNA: TGTGCCAGCAGCGTTTCAGGGTATGACACTGAAGCTTTCTTT. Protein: CASSVSGYDTEAFF. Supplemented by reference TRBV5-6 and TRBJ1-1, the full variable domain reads DAGVTQSPTHLIKTRGQQVTLRCSPKSGHDTVSWYQQALGQGPQFIFQYYEEEERQRGNFPDRFSGHQFPNYSSELNVNALLLGDSALYLCASSVSGYDTEAFFGQGTRLTVV.

As DNA, the CDR3 is TGTGCCTCCCGGGCAGGGGACAGCACAGATACGCAGTATTTT. It yields the protein CASRAGDSTDTQYF. The chain recombines TRBV10-3 with TRBJ2-3; a possible D gene is TRBD1 (6 bases). V shed 11 bases and J shed 0 bases, with 15 bases lying between them. The CDR3 covers 14 residues. From germline, CDR1 is ENHRY and CDR2 SYGVKD.

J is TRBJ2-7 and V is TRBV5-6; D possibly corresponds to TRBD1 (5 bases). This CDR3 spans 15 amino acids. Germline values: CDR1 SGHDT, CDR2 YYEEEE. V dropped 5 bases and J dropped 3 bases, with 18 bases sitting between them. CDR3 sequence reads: CASRGPDSRVYEQYF. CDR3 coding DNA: TGTGCCAGCAGAGGCCCTGACAGTAGAGTCTACGAGCAGTACTTC.

Here the CDR3 DNA reads TGTGCCAGCAGCTTGGTGGTAGCGGGGGGAGGAGAGACCCAGTACTTC. It codes for CASSLVVAGGGETQYF. The V gene is TRBV5-4, the J gene TRBJ2-5; 10 positions agree with TRBD2. This CDR3 comprises 16 residues. Unmatched junction bases numbered 6, after V lost 0 bases and J lost 4 bases. Germline V lookup: CDR1 SGHNT, CDR2 YYREEE (reference sequence). Looking up the rest from reference TRBV5-4 and TRBJ2-5 gives the full variable domain: ETGVTQSPTHLIKTRGQQVTLRCSSQSGHNTVSWYQQALGQGPQFIFQYYREEENGRGNFPPRFSGLQFPNYSSELNVNALELDDSALYLCASSLVVAGGGETQYFGPGTRLLVL.

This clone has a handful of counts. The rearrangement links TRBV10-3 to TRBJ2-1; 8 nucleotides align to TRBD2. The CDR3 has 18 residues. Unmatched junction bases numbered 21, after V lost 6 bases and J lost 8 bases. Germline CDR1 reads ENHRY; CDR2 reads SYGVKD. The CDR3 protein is CAISSGRTPLSGSHEQFF. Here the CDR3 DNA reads TGTGCCATCAGCTCTGGACGGACCCCTCTAAGCGGGAGCCATGAGCAGTTCTTC.

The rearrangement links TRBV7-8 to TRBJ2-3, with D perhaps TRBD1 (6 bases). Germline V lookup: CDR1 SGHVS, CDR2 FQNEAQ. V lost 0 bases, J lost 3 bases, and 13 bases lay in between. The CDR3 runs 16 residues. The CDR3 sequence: CASSLAWAGVTDTQYF. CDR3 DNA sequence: TGTGCCAGCAGCTTAGCGTGGGCAGGGGTTACAGATACGCAGTATTTT.

The CDR3 DNA reads TGTGCCATCAGTGGGGGGACAGGGGAGGTGATCTATGGCTACACCTTC. This gives the protein CAISGGTGEVIYGYTF. The chain combines TRBV10-3 with TRBJ1-2, with 10 bases fitting TRBD1. The germline CDR1 and CDR2 sequences are ENHRY and SYGVKD. V was pared by 4 bases and J by 4 bases, with 9 bases of the junction left unmatched. This CDR3 spans 16 amino acids.

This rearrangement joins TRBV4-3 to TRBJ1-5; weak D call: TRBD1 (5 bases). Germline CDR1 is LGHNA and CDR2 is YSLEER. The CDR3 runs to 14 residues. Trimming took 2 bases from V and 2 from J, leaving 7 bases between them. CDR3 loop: CASSQTTGNQPQHF. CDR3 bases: TGCGCCAGCAGCCAAACGACAGGCAATCAGCCCCAGCATTTT.

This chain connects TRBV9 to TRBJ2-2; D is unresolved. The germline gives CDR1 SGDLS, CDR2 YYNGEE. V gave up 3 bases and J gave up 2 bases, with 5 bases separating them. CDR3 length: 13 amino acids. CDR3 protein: CASSALNTGELFF. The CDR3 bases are TGTGCCAGCAGCGCTCTCAACACCGGGGAGCTGTTTTTT.

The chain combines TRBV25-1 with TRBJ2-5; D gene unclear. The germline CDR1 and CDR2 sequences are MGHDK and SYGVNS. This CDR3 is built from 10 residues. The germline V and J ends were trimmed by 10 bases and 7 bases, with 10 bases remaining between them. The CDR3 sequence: CATDMGTQYF. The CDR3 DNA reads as TGTGCCACCGACATGGGGACCCAGTACTTC.

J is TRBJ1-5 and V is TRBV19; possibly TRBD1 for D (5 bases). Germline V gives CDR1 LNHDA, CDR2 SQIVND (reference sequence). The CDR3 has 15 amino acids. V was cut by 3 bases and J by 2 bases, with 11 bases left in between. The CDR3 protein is CASSIRQGGNQPQHF. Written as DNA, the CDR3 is TGTGCCAGTAGTATCCGGCAGGGTGGCAATCAGCCCCAGCATTTT.

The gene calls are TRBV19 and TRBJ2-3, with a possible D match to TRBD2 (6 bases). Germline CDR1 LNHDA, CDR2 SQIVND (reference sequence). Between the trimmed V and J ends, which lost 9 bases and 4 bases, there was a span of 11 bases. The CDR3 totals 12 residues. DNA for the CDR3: TGTGCCAGCCGGAGGGAGGCAGATACGCAGTATTTT. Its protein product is CASRREADTQYF.

The CDR3 coding sequence is TGTGCCAGCTCACCACCGGGGAGTCCGCAAGAGACCCAGTACTTC. Protein product: CASSPPGSPQETQYF. The V call is TRBV18, the J call TRBJ2-5; possible D gene TRBD2, 5 bases. Per the germline V gene, CDR1 is KGHSH and CDR2 is LQKENI. This CDR3 region has 15 residues. Trimming stripped 0 bases from V and 2 bases from J, with 10 bases between.

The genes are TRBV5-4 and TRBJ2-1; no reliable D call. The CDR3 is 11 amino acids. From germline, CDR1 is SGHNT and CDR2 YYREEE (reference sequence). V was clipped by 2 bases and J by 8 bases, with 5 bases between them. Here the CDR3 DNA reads TGTGCCAGCAGCTTTAACTATGAGCAGTTCTTC. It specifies CASSFNYEQFF.

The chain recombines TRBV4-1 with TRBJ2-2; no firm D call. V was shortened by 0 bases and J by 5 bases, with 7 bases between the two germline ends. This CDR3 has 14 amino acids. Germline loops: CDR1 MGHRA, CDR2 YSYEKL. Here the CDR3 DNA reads TGCGCCAGCAGCCAAGATAGCCCAACCGGGGAGCTGTTTTTT. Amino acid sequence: CASSQDSPTGELFF.

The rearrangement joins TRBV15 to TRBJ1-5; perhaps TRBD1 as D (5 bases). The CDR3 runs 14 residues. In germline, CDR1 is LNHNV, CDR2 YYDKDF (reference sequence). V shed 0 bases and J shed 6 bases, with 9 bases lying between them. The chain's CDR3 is CATSREGVGQPQHF. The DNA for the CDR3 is TGTGCCACCAGCAGAGAAGGGGTGGGTCAGCCCCAGCATTTT.

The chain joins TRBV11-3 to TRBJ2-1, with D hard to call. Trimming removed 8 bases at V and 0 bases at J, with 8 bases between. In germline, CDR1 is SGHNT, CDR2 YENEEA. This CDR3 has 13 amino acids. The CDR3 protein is CASSPSSYNEQFF. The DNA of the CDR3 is TGTGCCAGCTCACCTAGCTCCTACAATGAGCAGTTCTTC. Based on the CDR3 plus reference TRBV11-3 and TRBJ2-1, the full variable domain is EAGVVQSPRYKIIEKKQPVAFWCNPISGHNTLYWYLQNLGQGPELLIRYENEEAVDDSQLPKDRFSAERLKGVDSTLKIQPAELGDSAVYLCASSPSSYNEQFFGPGTRLTVL.